Listed below are T cell receptor beta chains from one sample, sequenced in a study of blood T cells in healthy people across ages. TCRdb redid the calling of the 5' RACE reads with MiXCR, one entry per CDR3 protein. The sample has about 1.8 million distinct CDR3 sequences, 49% seen once. The specimen sequenced was blood. These receptors were obtained from a woman aged 40-49 years in good health. The CDR3 runs from the conserved cysteine through the conserved F or W. D genes are given only for firm matches. Clone size is given for some rows only: seen once, a few or many times, or a class if the clone is expanded.

D gene,clone size,V gene,J gene,CDR3 protein,CDR3 DNA
TRBD1,NA,TRBV4-1,TRBJ1-2,CASSQDGAGTGAPNNYGYTF,TGCGCCAGCAGCCAAGATGGGGCCGGGACAGGGGCGCCTAATAACTATGGCTACACCTTC
NA,NA,TRBV7-9,TRBJ1-1,CASSWAGSDTEAFF,TGTGCCAGCAGCTGGGCAGGGTCGGACACTGAAGCTTTCTTT
NA,NA,TRBV5-1,TRBJ1-6,CASSLVTVGNSPLHF,TGCGCCAGCAGCTTGGTGACGGTGGGGAATTCACCCCTCCACTTT
TRBD2,NA,TRBV2,TRBJ2-3,CASEPTGLATDTQYF,TGTGCCAGCGAACCCACGGGACTAGCGACAGATACGCAGTATTTT
NA,NA,TRBV12-3/TRBV12-4,TRBJ2-1,CASSPNHNEQFF,TGTGCCAGCAGTCCTAACCACAATGAGCAGTTCTTC
NA,many,TRBV7-2,TRBJ2-5,CASSLGIGTSQETQYF,TGTGCCAGCAGCTTAGGAATTGGGACCTCCCAAGAGACCCAGTACTTC
NA,NA,TRBV18,TRBJ1-1,CASSPRQDEAFF,TGTGCCAGCTCACCCCGTCAGGATGAAGCTTTCTTT
NA,NA,TRBV6-1,TRBJ2-7,CASLLRRGEQYF,TGTGCCAGCTTACTCCGGCGGGGCGAGCAGTACTTC
NA,NA,TRBV15,TRBJ2-7,CATSSPTVTYEQYF,TGTGCCACCAGCTCCCCGACAGTTACCTACGAGCAGTACTTC
TRBD2,NA,TRBV5-1,TRBJ2-3,CASSSGLASSTDTQYF,TGCGCCAGCAGCTCAGGACTAGCTTCTAGCACAGATACGCAGTATTTT
NA,NA,TRBV2,TRBJ2-2,CASTKVRGSTGELFF,TGTGCCAGCACCAAGGTCAGGGGATCGACCGGGGAGCTGTTTTTT
NA,NA,TRBV5-1,TRBJ2-3,CASSFYSDTDTQYF,TGCGCCAGCAGCTTTTATTCGGACACAGATACGCAGTATTTT
NA,many,TRBV29-1,TRBJ1-2,CSVEGYGYGGYTF,TGCAGCGTTGAAGGGTACGGGTACGGTGGCTACACCTTC
NA,NA,TRBV20-1,TRBJ2-7,CSASGASSYNEQYF,TGCAGTGCTAGCGGGGCGTCCTCCTACAATGAGCAGTACTTC
NA,many,TRBV10-3,TRBJ2-7,CAISESEGYEQYF,TGTGCCATCAGTGAGTCGGAGGGCTACGAGCAGTACTTC
TRBD2,few,TRBV6-5,TRBJ2-1,CASSYARGLAGVNEQFF,TGTGCCAGCAGTTACGCTAGGGGACTAGCGGGGGTCAATGAGCAGTTCTTC
NA,NA,TRBV14,TRBJ1-4,CASSLRKPDSINEKLFF,TGTGCCAGCAGCCTGCGGAAACCGGACAGTATTAATGAAAAACTGTTTTTT
TRBD2,few,TRBV20-1,TRBJ2-3,CSASHPGRGVTDTQYF,TGCAGTGCTAGTCACCCGGGTCGGGGGGTCACAGATACGCAGTATTTT
NA,NA,TRBV15,TRBJ1-1,CATSRERETMNTEAFF,TGTGCCACCAGCAGAGAAAGGGAGACAATGAACACTGAAGCTTTCTTT
NA,NA,TRBV4-1,TRBJ2-3,CASSQALARDTDTQYF,TGCGCCAGCAGCCAAGCCTTAGCCAGGGACACAGATACGCAGTATTTT
NA,NA,TRBV20-1,TRBJ2-7,CSARDPGVVREQYF,TGCAGTGCTAGAGATCCAGGGGTGGTTCGCGAGCAGTACTTC
NA,NA,TRBV6-6,TRBJ2-1,CASSSIVDEQFF,TGTGCCAGCAGCTCGATCGTGGATGAGCAGTTCTTC
TRBD1,NA,TRBV25-1,TRBJ2-1,CASSGIGDRGINEQFF,TGTGCCAGCAGTGGGATAGGGGACAGGGGAATCAATGAGCAGTTCTTC
NA,NA,TRBV25-1,TRBJ1-4,CASSLQGTAEKLFF,TGTGCCAGCAGTCTCCAGGGGACCGCCGAAAAACTGTTTTTT
TRBD1,NA,TRBV24-1,TRBJ1-2,CATSDYGQARGYTF,TGTGCCACCAGTGATTACGGACAGGCTCGAGGCTACACCTTC
TRBD1,NA,TRBV20-1,TRBJ2-1,CSARDWGQVNNEQFF,TGCAGTGCTAGAGATTGGGGACAGGTGAACAATGAGCAGTTCTTC
TRBD1,few,TRBV10-3,TRBJ1-4,CATSGQGFEKLFF,TGTGCCACCTCGGGACAGGGGTTTGAAAAACTGTTTTTT
TRBD2,NA,TRBV3-1,TRBJ2-7,CASSTSSGGTYEQYF,TGTGCCAGCAGCACGTCGAGCGGGGGAACCTACGAGCAGTACTTC
TRBD2,few,TRBV10-3,TRBJ2-3,CAISGLAELNTDTQYF,TGTGCCATCAGTGGACTAGCGGAGCTTAACACAGATACGCAGTATTTT
TRBD1,once,TRBV6-5,TRBJ1-2,CASSYTTGTAEGGYTF,TGTGCCAGCAGTTACACTACGGGGACAGCCGAGGGGGGCTACACCTTC
NA,NA,TRBV19,TRBJ1-1,CASVSLLGGTNTEAFF,TGTGCCAGCGTAAGTCTCCTAGGGGGGACAAACACTGAAGCTTTCTTT
NA,once,TRBV7-6,TRBJ2-5,CASSQAPTGETQYF,TGTGCCAGCAGCCAGGCCCCCACGGGAGAGACCCAGTACTTC
NA,few,TRBV20-1,TRBJ1-5,CSARDPPGLNQPQHF,TGCAGTGCTAGAGATCCCCCAGGGCTCAATCAGCCCCAGCATTTT
TRBD2,few,TRBV10-3,TRBJ2-5,CAISRDWASGEETQYF,TGTGCCATCAGCCGAGATTGGGCTAGCGGGGAGGAGACCCAGTACTTC
TRBD1,once,TRBV7-2,TRBJ2-1,CASSWGQGTNNEQFF,TGTGCCAGCAGCTGGGGACAGGGGACTAACAATGAGCAGTTCTTC
NA,NA,TRBV6-2/TRBV6-3,TRBJ2-7,CASSYSRRRDSYEQYF,TGTGCCAGCAGTTACTCTAGACGACGGGACTCCTACGAGCAGTACTTC
NA,NA,TRBV2,TRBJ2-1,CGSSYNEQFF,TGTGGCAGCTCGTACAATGAGCAGTTCTTC
NA,NA,TRBV10-2,TRBJ2-7,CASSDWGTAGPEQYF,TGCGCCAGCAGTGATTGGGGGACCGCAGGACCCGAGCAGTACTTC
TRBD1,NA,TRBV12-3/TRBV12-4,TRBJ1-5,CASSRDRLVNQPQHF,TGTGCCAGCAGTCGGGACAGGCTAGTCAATCAGCCCCAGCATTTT
NA,NA,TRBV9,TRBJ2-1,CASSVTSGLGANEQFF,TGTGCCAGCAGCGTCACCTCAGGGCTAGGTGCCAATGAGCAGTTCTTC
NA,NA,TRBV12-3/TRBV12-4,TRBJ2-5,CASRTEERETQYF,TGTGCCAGCAGGACAGAGGAAAGGGAGACCCAGTACTTC
NA,few,TRBV5-1,TRBJ2-4,CASSLGTAGNIQYF,TGCGCCAGCAGCTTGGGGACAGCGGGGAACATTCAGTACTTC
NA,few,TRBV11-2,TRBJ2-5,CASSVQGQGGETQYF,TGTGCCAGCAGCGTACAGGGACAAGGGGGGGAGACCCAGTACTTC
NA,NA,TRBV6-2/TRBV6-3,TRBJ2-5,CASSYSLKGGNQETQYF,TGTGCCAGCAGTTACTCGCTTAAAGGGGGTAACCAAGAGACCCAGTACTTC
NA,NA,TRBV5-6,TRBJ2-3,CASSRARDTQYF,TGTGCCAGCAGCCGGGCGAGGGATACGCAGTATTTT
NA,few,TRBV6-2/TRBV6-3,TRBJ2-4,CASSYSGQGKNIQYF,TGTGCCAGCAGTTACTCGGGCCAGGGAAAAAACATTCAGTACTTC
NA,NA,TRBV20-1,TRBJ2-4,CSARPPPNIQYF,TGCAGTGCGAGACCCCCGCCAAACATTCAGTACTTC
TRBD2,few,TRBV5-1,TRBJ2-7,CASSLGWTSGDEQYF,TGCGCCAGCAGCTTGGGATGGACTAGCGGGGACGAGCAGTACTTC
TRBD1,NA,TRBV20-1,TRBJ1-1,CSALRDRGDIEAFF,TGCAGTGCCCTCCGTGACAGGGGGGACATTGAAGCTTTCTTT
NA,NA,TRBV4-1,TRBJ2-1,CASSQEEGVNEQFF,TGCGCCAGCAGCCAAGAAGAGGGGGTCAATGAGCAGTTCTTC
NA,NA,TRBV5-8,TRBJ2-3,CASSPIGGGAATDTQYF,TGTGCCAGCAGCCCTATCGGGGGCGGGGCGGCCACAGATACGCAGTATTTT
NA,NA,TRBV11-1,TRBJ1-2,CASSLEGLTYGYTF,TGTGCCAGCAGCTTAGAAGGGCTGACCTATGGCTACACCTTC